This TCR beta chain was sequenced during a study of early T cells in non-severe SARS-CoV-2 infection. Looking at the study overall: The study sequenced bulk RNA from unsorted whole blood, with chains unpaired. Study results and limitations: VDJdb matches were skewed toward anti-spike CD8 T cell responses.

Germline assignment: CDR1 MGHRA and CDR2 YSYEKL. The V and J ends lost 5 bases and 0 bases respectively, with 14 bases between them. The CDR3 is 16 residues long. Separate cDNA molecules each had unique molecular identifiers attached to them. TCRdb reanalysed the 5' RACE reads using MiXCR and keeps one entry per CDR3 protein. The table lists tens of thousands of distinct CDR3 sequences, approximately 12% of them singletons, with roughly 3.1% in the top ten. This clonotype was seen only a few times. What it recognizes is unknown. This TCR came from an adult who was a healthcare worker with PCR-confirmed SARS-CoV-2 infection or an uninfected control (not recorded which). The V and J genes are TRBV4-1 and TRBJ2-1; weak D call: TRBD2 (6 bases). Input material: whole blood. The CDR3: CASSYRGSTSYNEQFF. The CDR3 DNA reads TGCGCCAGCAGCTACCGGGGGTCCACCTCCTACAATGAGCAGTTCTTC.